This TCR beta chain was obtained from a study of OX40 agonist ivuxolimab in advanced cancers. Study overall: Treatment of patients was with ivuxolimab, an agonistic anti-OX40 (CD134) antibody. Patients were roughly 87% male with ages roughly 20 to 85, mean approximately 58.

General study points: Averaged across samples, CD8+ T cells carried more expanded clones than CD4+ did. The authors also found low normalized T-cell clonal expansion in some nonresponders.

The ends were cut back, 6 bases at V and 0 bases at J, with 6 bases in the middle. Germline V gene sequence: CDR1 ENHRY, CDR2 SYGVKD. The CDR3 is 13 amino acids. On this clone itself: Its specificity is unknown.

Here immunoSEQ multiplex PCR was the method, and the copy in TCRdb shows in-frame clones only, minus some. This repertoire shows some 33,000 clones, 87% found once; its top ten account for approximately 31%. Here the sequenced sample was CD4+ or CD8+ T cells sorted from blood, taken in a trial of the OX40 agonist ivuxolimab. This sequence originates from an adult with an advanced solid tumor such as melanoma, head and neck, liver or kidney cancer. The V call is TRBV10-3, the J call TRBJ1-3; no definite D call. CDR3 sequence: CAISRSSGNTIYF. The CDR3 nucleotides are TGTGCCATCAGCAGGTCCTCTGGAAACACCATATATTTT.